One sample yielded the 2 T cell receptor beta chains listed below, sequenced in a study of CD8+ T cells in alopecia areata. In each case, RNA was isolated and then reverse transcribed into cDNA as the sequencing template. Sequenced by immunoSEQ multiplex PCR; TCRdb stores in-frame clones only, minus some. The sample carries over 85,000 clones, 35% to 50% recorded once. The specimen sequenced was CD4+ T cells sorted from blood. The receptors were sampled from a human donor with alopecia areata.

This sequence joins TRBV30 and TRBJ2-1; no reliable D call. CDR3 length: 13 amino acids. The ends were cut back, 8 bases at V and 4 bases at J, with 15 bases in the middle. The germline CDR1 and CDR2 sequences are GTSNPN and SVGIG (reference sequence). In DNA, the CDR3 is TGTGCCGGGGTATCCAACCTGTACAATGAGCAGTTCTTC. It specifies CAGVSNLYNEQFF. Based on the CDR3 plus reference TRBV30 and TRBJ2-1, the full variable domain is SQTIHQWPATLVQPVGSPLSLECTVEGTSNPNLYWYRQAAGRGLQLLFYSVGIGQISSEVPQNLSASRPQDRQFILSSKKLLLSDSGFYLCAGVSNLYNEQFFGPGTRLTVL.

This clone has more than one count but fewer than ten. The rearrangement joins TRBV19 to TRBJ2-7; D assignment may be TRBD1 or TRBD2 (5 bases each). CDR1 is LNHDA and CDR2 is SQIVND in the germline V gene (reference sequence). The V end was cut by 5 bases, the J end by 7 bases, with 15 bases between. The CDR3 is 13 residues long. The CDR3 sequence: CASSWDRAREQYF. The CDR3 coding sequence is TGTGCCAGTAGTTGGGACCGCGCTAGGGAGCAGTACTTC.